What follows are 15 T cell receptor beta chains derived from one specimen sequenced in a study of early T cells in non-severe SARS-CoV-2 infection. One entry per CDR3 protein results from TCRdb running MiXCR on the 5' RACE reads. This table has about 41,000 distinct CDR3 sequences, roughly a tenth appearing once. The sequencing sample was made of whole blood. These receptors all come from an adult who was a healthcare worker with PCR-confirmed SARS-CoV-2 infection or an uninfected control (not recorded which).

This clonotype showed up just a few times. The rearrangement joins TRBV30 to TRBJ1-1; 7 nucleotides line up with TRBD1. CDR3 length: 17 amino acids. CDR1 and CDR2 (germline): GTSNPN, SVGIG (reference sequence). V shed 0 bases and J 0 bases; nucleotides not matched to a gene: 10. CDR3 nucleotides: TGTGCCTGGAGTGTAGGTGGAGGGGGCCCCATGAACACTGAAGCTTTCTTT. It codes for CAWSVGGGGPMNTEAFF.

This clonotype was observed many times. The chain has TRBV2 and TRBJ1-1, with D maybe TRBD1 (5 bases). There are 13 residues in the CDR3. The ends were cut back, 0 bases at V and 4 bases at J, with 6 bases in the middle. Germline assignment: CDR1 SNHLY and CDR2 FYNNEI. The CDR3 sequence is CASSEAGGTEAFF. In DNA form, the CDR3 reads TGTGCCAGCAGTGAAGCTGGGGGCACTGAAGCTTTCTTT.

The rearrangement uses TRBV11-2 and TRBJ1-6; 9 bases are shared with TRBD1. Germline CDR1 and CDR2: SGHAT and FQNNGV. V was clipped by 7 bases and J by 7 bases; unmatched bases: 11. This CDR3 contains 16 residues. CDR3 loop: CASTASFTGGNSPLHF. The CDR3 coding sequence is TGTGCCAGCACCGCAAGCTTCACAGGGGGCAATTCACCCCTCCACTTT.

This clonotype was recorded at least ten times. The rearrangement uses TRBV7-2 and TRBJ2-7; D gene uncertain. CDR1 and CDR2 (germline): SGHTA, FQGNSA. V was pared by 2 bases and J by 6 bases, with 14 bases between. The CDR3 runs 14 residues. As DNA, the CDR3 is TGTGCCAGCAGCTTATATCAGGCCTCGAGCGAGCAGTACTTC. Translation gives CASSLYQASSEQYF.

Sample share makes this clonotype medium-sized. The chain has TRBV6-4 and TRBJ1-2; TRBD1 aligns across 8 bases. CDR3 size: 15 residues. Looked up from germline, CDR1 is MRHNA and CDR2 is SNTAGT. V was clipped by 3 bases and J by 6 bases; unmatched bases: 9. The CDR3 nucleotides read TGTGCCAGCAGTGAGACACCACAGGGGGTGGATGGCTACACCTTC. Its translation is CASSETPQGVDGYTF.

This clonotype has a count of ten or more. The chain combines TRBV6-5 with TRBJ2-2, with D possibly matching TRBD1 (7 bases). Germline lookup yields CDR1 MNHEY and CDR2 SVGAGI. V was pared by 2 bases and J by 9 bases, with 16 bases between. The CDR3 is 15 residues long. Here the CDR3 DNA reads TGTGCCAGCAGTTACGAGGACAGGCGGGACCGGGAGCTGTTTTTT. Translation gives CASSYEDRRDRELFF.

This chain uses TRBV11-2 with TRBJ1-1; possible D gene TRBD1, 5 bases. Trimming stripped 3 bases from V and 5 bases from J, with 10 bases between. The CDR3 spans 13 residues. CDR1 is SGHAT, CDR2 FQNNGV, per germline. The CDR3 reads CASSLGRGTEAFF. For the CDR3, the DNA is TGTGCCAGCAGCTTGGGGAGGGGAACTGAAGCTTTCTTT.

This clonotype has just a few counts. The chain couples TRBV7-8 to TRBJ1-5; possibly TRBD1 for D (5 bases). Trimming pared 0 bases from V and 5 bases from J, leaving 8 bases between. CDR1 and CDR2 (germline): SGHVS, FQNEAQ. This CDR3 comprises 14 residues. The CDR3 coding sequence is TGTGCCAGCAGCTTAGCAGGGGATCATCAGCCCCAGCATTTT. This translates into CASSLAGDHQPQHF.

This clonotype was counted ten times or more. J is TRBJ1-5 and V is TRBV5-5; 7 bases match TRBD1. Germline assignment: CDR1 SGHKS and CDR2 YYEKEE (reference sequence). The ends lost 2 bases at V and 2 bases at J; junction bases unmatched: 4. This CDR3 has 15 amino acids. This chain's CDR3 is CASSFWTGGNQPQHF. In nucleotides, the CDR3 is TGTGCCAGCAGCTTCTGGACAGGCGGCAATCAGCCCCAGCATTTT.

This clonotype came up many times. CDR3 sequence reads: CASSLGGDLFYEQYF. Here the CDR3 DNA reads TGTGCCAGCAGCTTGGGAGGGGACTTATTCTACGAGCAGTACTTC. The chain recombines TRBV5-6 with TRBJ2-7; D is perhaps TRBD2 (6 bases). This CDR3 has 15 residues. Trimming cost V 0 bases and J 3 bases, with 13 bases left between them. Germline values: CDR1 SGHDT, CDR2 YYEEEE.

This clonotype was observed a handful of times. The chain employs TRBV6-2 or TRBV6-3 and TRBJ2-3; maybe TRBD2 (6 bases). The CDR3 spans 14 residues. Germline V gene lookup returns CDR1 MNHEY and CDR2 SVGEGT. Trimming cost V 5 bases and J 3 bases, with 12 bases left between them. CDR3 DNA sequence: TGTGCCAGCAGTAACCGGGACTTTACAGATACGCAGTATTTT. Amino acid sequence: CASSNRDFTDTQYF.

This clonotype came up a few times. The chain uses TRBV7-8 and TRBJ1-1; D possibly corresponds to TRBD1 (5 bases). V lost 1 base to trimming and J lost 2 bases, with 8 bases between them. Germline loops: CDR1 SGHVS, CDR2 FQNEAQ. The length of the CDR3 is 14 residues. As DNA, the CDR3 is TGTGCCAGCAGCTTAGAACAGGAAAACACTGAAGCTTTCTTT. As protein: CASSLEQENTEAFF.

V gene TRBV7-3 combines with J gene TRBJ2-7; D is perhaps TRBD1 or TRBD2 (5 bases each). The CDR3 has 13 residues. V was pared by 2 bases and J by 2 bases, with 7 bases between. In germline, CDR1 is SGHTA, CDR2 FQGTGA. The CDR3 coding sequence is TGTGCCAGCAGCTTACGAGGGGCCTACGAGCAGTACTTC. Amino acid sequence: CASSLRGAYEQYF.

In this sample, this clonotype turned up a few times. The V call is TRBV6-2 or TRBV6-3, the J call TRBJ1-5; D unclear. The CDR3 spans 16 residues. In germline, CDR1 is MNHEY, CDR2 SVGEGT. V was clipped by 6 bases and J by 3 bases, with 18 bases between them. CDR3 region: CASSRTRAPNNQPQHF. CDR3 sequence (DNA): TGTGCCAGCAGCCGAACCCGGGCCCCTAACAATCAGCCCCAGCATTTT.

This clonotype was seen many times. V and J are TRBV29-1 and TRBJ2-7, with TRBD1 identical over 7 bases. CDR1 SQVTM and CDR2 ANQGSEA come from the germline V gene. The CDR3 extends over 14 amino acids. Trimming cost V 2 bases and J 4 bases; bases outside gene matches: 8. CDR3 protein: CSVEQAGTAYEQYF. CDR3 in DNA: TGCAGCGTTGAACAGGCCGGGACAGCGTACGAGCAGTACTTC.